These 7 T cell receptor beta chains originate from one sample sequenced in a study of post-analysis software for immune sequencing data. Notes on the study in general: Five TRBV segments were more frequent in patients than controls; TRBV5-6, TRBV5-1 and TRBV20-1 belonged to this group.

These TCRs are of unknown antigen specificity. Incorporated into the TCR beta cDNA libraries were unique molecular identifiers, which served to reduce PCR and sequencing biases. TCRdb itself ran the PCR reads through MiXCR, one entry per CDR3 protein. In the table there are about 810,000 distinct CDR3 sequences, approximately 50% of which are singletons. The sample taken for sequencing was blood. Receptor source: a girl aged 10 to 17 with multiple sclerosis.

This sequence joins TRBV5-1 and TRBJ1-4; D ambiguous. V was clipped by 5 bases and J by 8 bases, with 10 bases between them. The germline V gene encodes CDR1 SGHRS and CDR2 YFSETQ. This CDR3 comprises 12 residues. The CDR3 region is CASSEGSEKLFF. CDR3 coding DNA: TGCGCCAGCAGTGAAGGGTCGGAAAAACTGTTTTTT.

With respect to this clonotype: The CDR3 does not close with the conserved phenylalanine or tryptophan, likely indicating a read error. The rearrangement uses TRBV5-1 and TRBJ1-2, with D tentatively TRBD1 (6 bases). V was clipped by 1 base and J by 0 bases, with 13 bases between them. Germline CDR1 reads SGHRS; CDR2 reads YFSETQ. CDR3 length: 16 residues. The CDR3 DNA is TGCGCCAGCAGCTTGTCAACAGGGAGACCTAACTATGGCTACACCTTA. Protein product: CASSLSTGRPNYGYTL.

The chain links TRBV5-1 to TRBJ1-2; unclear D gene. The length of the CDR3 is 15 residues. Trimming left V 4 bases short and J 4 bases short, with 17 bases between. In germline, CDR1 is SGHRS, CDR2 YFSETQ. CDR3 in DNA: TGCGCCAGCAGCACGGATTCATTGGGGTCCTATGGCTACACCTTC. This sequence encodes CASSTDSLGSYGYTF.

This chain uses TRBV29-1 with TRBJ1-2; D gene uncertain. Per the germline V gene, CDR1 is SQVTM and CDR2 is ANQGSEA. V lost 2 bases, J lost 0 bases, and 10 bases lay in between. This CDR3 is built from 14 residues. The DNA for the CDR3 is TGCAGCGTTGAAAGCACGGCATCTAACTATGGCTACACCTTC. It translates to CSVESTASNYGYTF.

This CDR3 reads CASSRNWAGSNNEQFF. The CDR3 DNA reads TGTGCCAGCAGTAGAAATTGGGCCGGATCTAACAATGAGCAGTTCTTC. The chain recombines TRBV6-1 with TRBJ2-1; no clear D gene. Per the germline V gene, CDR1 is MNHNS and CDR2 is SASEGT. The CDR3 covers 16 residues. V gave up 5 bases and J gave up 5 bases, with 19 bases separating them.

This clonotype appeared a few times. V is TRBV5-5 and J is TRBJ1-6, with D perhaps TRBD1 (5 bases). Trimming removed 3 bases at V and 8 bases at J, with 6 bases between. This CDR3 region has 12 residues. The V gene's germline CDR1 is SGHKS and CDR2 YYEKEE (reference sequence). In DNA, the CDR3 is TGTGCCAGCAGCTCAGGGTATTCACCCCTCCACTTT. Protein product: CASSSGYSPLHF.

This chain connects TRBV29-1 to TRBJ1-4; 8 nucleotides agree with TRBD1. The trim removed 6 bases at V and 8 bases at J, leaving 17 bases unmatched. The CDR3 length is 16 residues. Germline assignment: CDR1 SQVTM and CDR2 ANQGSEA. The CDR3 bases are TGCAGCGTCGCGGGACAGGCGGGGGTTGGAGGGGAAAAACTGTTTTTT. Translation gives CSVAGQAGVGGEKLFF.